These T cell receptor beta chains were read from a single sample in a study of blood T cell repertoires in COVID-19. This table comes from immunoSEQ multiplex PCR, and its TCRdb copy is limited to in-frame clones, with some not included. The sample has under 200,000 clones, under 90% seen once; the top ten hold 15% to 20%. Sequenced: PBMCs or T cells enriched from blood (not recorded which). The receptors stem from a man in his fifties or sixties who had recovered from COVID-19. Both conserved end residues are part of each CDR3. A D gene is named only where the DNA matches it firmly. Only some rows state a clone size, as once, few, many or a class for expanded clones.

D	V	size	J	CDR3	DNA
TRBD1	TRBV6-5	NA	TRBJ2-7	CASSRRGTGDEQYF	TGTGCCAGCAGCCGCCGGGGGACAGGGGACGAGCAGTACTTC
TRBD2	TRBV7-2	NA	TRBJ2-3	CASSITPAGVFGTDTQYF	TGTGCCAGCAGCATCACACCAGCGGGAGTTTTTGGCACAGATACGCAGTATTTT
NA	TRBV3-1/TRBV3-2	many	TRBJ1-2	CASSQDTQGRSGYTF	TGTGCCAGCAGCCAAGATACGCAGGGTCGCTCTGGCTACACCTTC
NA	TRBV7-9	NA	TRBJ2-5	CASSLGGGQRLQETQYF	TGTGCCAGCAGCTTAGGAGGAGGACAGCGGCTCCAAGAGACCCAGTACTTC
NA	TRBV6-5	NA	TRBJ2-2	CASSYVAGTNTGELFF	TGTGCCAGCAGTTATGTCGCGGGTACGAACACCGGGGAGCTGTTTTTT
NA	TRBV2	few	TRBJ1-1	CASSDGFGAFF	TGTGCCAGCAGTGACGGTTTTGGAGCTTTCTTT
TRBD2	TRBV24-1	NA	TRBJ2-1	CATSGAGGASEQFF	TGTGCCACCAGTGGGGCGGGAGGAGCTAGTGAGCAGTTCTTC
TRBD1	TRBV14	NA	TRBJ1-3	CASSQRDRSSGNTIYF	TGTGCCAGCAGCCAACGGGACAGAAGCTCTGGAAACACCATATATTTT
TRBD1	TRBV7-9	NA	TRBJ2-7	CASSLVTGVYEQYF	TGTGCCAGCAGCTTAGTGACAGGGGTCTACGAGCAGTACTTC
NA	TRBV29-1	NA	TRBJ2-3	CSVLGGGSGDTQYF	TGCAGCGTCCTGGGAGGGGGGAGTGGAGATACGCAGTATTTT
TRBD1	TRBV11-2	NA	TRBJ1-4	CASSPGQGSEKLFF	TGTGCCAGCAGCCCGGGACAGGGTTCTGAAAAACTGTTTTTT
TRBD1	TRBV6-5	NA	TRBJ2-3	CASRPTGDTDTQYF	TGTGCCAGCAGACCAACAGGGGACACAGATACGCAGTATTTT